This T cell receptor (beta chain) came from a study of response to subunit inactivated influenza vaccine. With regard to this clonotype: Antigen specificity is unknown.

Regarding the study as a whole: With each seasonal influenza vaccination, the authors suggested, few new T cells are recruited.

TCRdb used MiXCR to reprocess the RT-PCR reads, holding one entry per CDR3 protein. Of almost 250,000 distinct CDR3 sequences listed, more than 9% are singletons. The sequencing used non-naive T cells sorted from PBMCs, collected around 14 days before vaccination. This receptor was obtained from a man aged 45 to 65 who received an inactivated influenza vaccine.

CDR3 protein: CASSGTSATDTQYF. The DNA of the CDR3 is TGTGCCAGCTCCGGGACTAGCGCGACAGATACGCAGTATTTT. The gene calls are TRBV18 and TRBJ2-3; 10 bases are a match to TRBD2. Germline CDR1 reads KGHSH; CDR2 reads LQKENI. V dropped 6 bases and J dropped 3; count of bases not matched to a gene: 3. The CDR3 has 14 amino acids.